This TCR beta chain emerged from a study of T cells in Graves' hyperthyroidism and ophthalmopathy (dated by TCRdb to the late 2010s). About the study as a whole: Peripheral blood was sampled at the time of initial diagnosis, prior to any treatment. To identify TCR V-J signatures that set the groups apart, the researchers used a discovery cohort of approximately 98 patients, made up of under 45 with Graves' ophthalmopathy and about 60 with stable Graves' hyperthyroidism. Prospective prediction of ophthalmopathy was tested in an independent validation cohort consisting of fewer than 20 hyperthyroidism patients and more than 15 patients who later progressed to ophthalmopathy. For training and testing, the 95 to 100 patients in the discovery cohort were randomly divided in a 7:3 ratio. Thyroid tissue and blood T-cell repertoires from several Graves' hyperthyroidism patients were also compared in the study. After blood sampling, hyperthyroidism patients were treated with methimazole at a starting dose of 30 mg daily, and ophthalmopathy patients were treated with high-dose intravenous methylprednisolone. The paper reports TCR Vbeta CDR3 sequencing of roughly 140 peripheral blood samples: over 40 ophthalmopathy, about 75 hyperthyroidism and roughly 17 progressor patients. General findings and caveats noted by the study authors: In validation, progression to ophthalmopathy was predicted by the model with around 71% sensitivity and roughly 76% specificity, a median of around 6.5 months before onset. Ophthalmopathy was separated from stable hyperthyroidism by a 13 V-J signature model, with 87.88% sensitivity and about 84% specificity obtained in cross-validation and 80%/75% obtained in testing. No statistical method was used to set the sample size in advance, and investigators knew the group allocation. Most expanded thyroid clonotypes (frequency above 0.001) were also detected in blood, suggesting blood repertoires may reflect thyroid immune responses.

CDR1 and CDR2, looked up from the germline V gene (reference sequence), are MNHEY and SMNVEV. V lost 3 bases and J lost 4 bases, and the count of bases not matched to a germline gene is 4. The CDR3 sequence holds 14 residues, the cysteine and phenylalanine included. Only CDR3 DNA is held: 42 bases, read in frame from base 1. Note on this clonotype: Its antigen is unknown. Nothing much larger sits one base from this clone, and base qualities are not available.

Graves' hyperthyroidism was defined as stable when no progression to ophthalmopathy occurred over 18 months of follow-up. The hyperthyroidism patients were between 18 and 65 years old and newly diagnosed, with a disease duration of less than 2 months. The study excluded patients with uncontrolled infections, other autoimmune diseases, pregnancy or lactation. Diagnoses relied on clinical symptoms, serum thyroxine and TRAb, thyroid ultrasound and orbital computed tomography. PBMCs were separated from under 12 ml of fresh peripheral blood using Ficoll-Paque density gradient centrifugation. Total RNA was extracted using Trizol reagent, and RNA quality was assessed on an Agilent 2100 Bioanalyzer. Amplification of TCR beta CDR3 regions was carried out from RNA transcripts. The first round of RT-PCR for the TCR CDR3 was performed with the HTBI primer set and the Qiagen OneStep RT-PCR kit. Libraries were constructed in a second round of multiplex PCR, after which size selection and purification were carried out. Libraries were sequenced paired-end with 100 bp reads on an Illumina HiSeq2000. On the authors' methods: SOAPnuke was used to process the raw data, removing reads that contained adapters or uncalled bases, had a mean Phred below 15, or lacked an exact match to the constant primer or identifier. COPE v1.2.5 was used to merge the high-quality paired reads, and each unique nucleotide sequence was defined as a clonotype. MiTCR v1.1 was used to align clonotypes to the IMGT TRBV, TRBD and TRBJ reference segments. The analysis was restricted to V-J combinations with a frequency above 0.0001, which together covered about 99% of the repertoires. A TCS score was defined as the ratio between F50 (clonal expansion) and ExV (chaos), using BLOSUM62-based TCRdist between CDR3 peptides within each V-J. Welch's t-statistics and random forest reduced 500 to 650 V-J features to around 14, which were used in a naive Bayes classifier (R e1071). TCRdb itself trimmed the public reads at Q25 with fastp, ran MiXCR and retained productive beta chains. For every CDR3 protein sequence, its rows merge into one entry that carries the most common genes and DNA. Here the V and J calls rest on TCRdb's processing, not on the authors' analysis. The sample table contains about 620,000 distinct CDR3 sequences; only one count was recorded for 15% to 20% of them. The ten largest make up approximately 3.9% of the sample.

This chain joins TRBV27 to TRBJ2-7, and 9 bases in between align with TRBD1. This clonotype was sampled from a woman between 25 and 40 years old with Graves' hyperthyroidism. What was sequenced was blood. The DNA reads as follows: TGTGCCAGCAGTTTGGGGACAGGGATGTACGAGCAGTACTTC. This sequence encodes CASSLGTGMYEQYF.